Below, 22 T cell receptor beta chains from the same sample are listed, as sequenced in a study of cytomegalovirus exposure and HLA in healthy donors. The study ran its PCR with 60 Vbeta and 13 Jbeta primers. Some clones are missing from TCRdb's copy, which holds only in-frame ones; the method was immunoSEQ multiplex PCR. The sample shows tens of thousands of clones, 55% to 75% of them seen only once. The sample was PBMCs. The receptor source for this set is a woman between 40 and 55 years old in good health and CMV-seropositive.

The V gene is TRBV30, the J gene TRBJ2-1; D is unresolved. This CDR3 region has 12 residues. The germline V and J ends were trimmed by 1 base and 7 bases, with 8 bases remaining between them. Germline-derived CDR1 and CDR2 are GTSNPN and SVGIG (reference sequence). The CDR3: CAWSALVNEQFF. In DNA, the CDR3 is TGTGCCTGGAGTGCTCTAGTAAATGAGCAGTTCTTC.

The chain has TRBV29-1 and TRBJ2-1; possible D gene TRBD1, 6 bases. The CDR3 extends over 14 amino acids. V dropped 2 bases and J dropped 13 bases, with 21 bases sitting between them. The germline V gene encodes CDR1 SQVTM and CDR2 ANQGSEA. CDR3 nucleotides: TGCAGCGTTGAAAGCGTCCCGGGACAAACAGCCCAGTTCTTC. Its protein is CSVESVPGQTAQFF.

The V call is TRBV11-2, the J call TRBJ1-5; D might be TRBD1 (5 bases). V was shortened by 4 bases and J by 4 bases, with 8 bases between the two germline ends. This CDR3 region has 13 residues. Germline CDR1 SGHAT, CDR2 FQNNGV. The CDR3 bases are TGTGCCAGCAGCTCGACAGAAAATCAGCCCCAGCATTTT. Translating it yields CASSSTENQPQHF.

The gene calls are TRBV5-6 and TRBJ2-5; TRBD2 is a possible D gene (5 bases). Looked up from germline, CDR1 is SGHDT and CDR2 is YYEEEE. V gave up 0 bases and J gave up 0 bases, with 6 bases separating them. This CDR3 is 14 amino acids long. The CDR3 coding sequence is TGTGCCAGCAGCTTGGGAGGGTACCAAGAGACCCAGTACTTC. This encodes CASSLGGYQETQYF. The whole variable domain, filled in from reference TRBV5-6 and TRBJ2-5, reads DAGVTQSPTHLIKTRGQQVTLRCSPKSGHDTVSWYQQALGQGPQFIFQYYEEEERQRGNFPDRFSGHQFPNYSSELNVNALLLGDSALYLCASSLGGYQETQYFGPGTRLLVL.

Turning to this clone: The junction departs from germline at one end; a sequencing error may be responsible. This sample includes further DNA sequences coding for the same CDR3. The rearrangement links TRBV7-8 to TRBJ2-6; maybe TRBD1 (5 bases). The CDR3 spans 18 residues. Germline loops: CDR1 SGHVS, CDR2 FQNEAQ. The CDR3 sequence is CASSLVRGRAAGANVLTF. The CDR3 DNA reads TGTGCGAGCAGCTTAGTTCGAGGCAGGGCGGCCGGGGCCAACGTCCTGACTTTC.

This chain links TRBV18 with TRBJ1-1; a weak D match, TRBD1 (6 bases). Trimming pared 2 bases from V and 7 bases from J, leaving 11 bases between. The CDR3 is 13 amino acids. The germline gives CDR1 KGHSH, CDR2 LQKENI. The CDR3 region has the DNA TGTGCCAGCTCACCAACACAGGGATATGAAGCTTTCTTT. Translated, it gives CASSPTQGYEAFF.

In DNA form, the CDR3 reads TGTGCCAGCAGCCCCGACAGAGCAACTAATGAAAAACTGTTTTTT. As protein: CASSPDRATNEKLFF. The chain couples TRBV5-4 to TRBJ1-4; possibly TRBD1 for D (5 bases). Between the trimmed V and J ends, which lost 4 bases and 0 bases, there was a span of 10 bases. Germline CDR1 SGHNT, CDR2 YYREEE (reference sequence). The CDR3 covers 15 residues.

The gene calls are TRBV10-3 and TRBJ1-5, with D possibly matching TRBD1 (5 bases). Germline V lookup: CDR1 ENHRY, CDR2 SYGVKD. The CDR3 consists of 17 residues. V lost 0 bases and J lost 5, with 17 bases in between. CDR3 region: CAISESISGMGYQPQHF. As DNA, the CDR3 is TGTGCCATCAGTGAGTCGATCTCAGGGATGGGCTATCAGCCCCAGCATTTT.

The chain links TRBV7-9 to TRBJ2-1; TRBD1 matches 9 bases. CDR3 length: 15 residues. Germline V gene lookup returns CDR1 SEHNR and CDR2 FQNEAQ (reference sequence). The trim removed 0 bases at V and 11 bases at J, leaving 8 bases unmatched. The CDR3, as DNA: TGTGCCAGCAGCTTAGCGCTGGGGACAGGGTCAAAGCAGTTCTTC. Residues: CASSLALGTGSKQFF.

This clone occurred a few times. The V call is TRBV29-1, the J call TRBJ1-1; D not resolved. The CDR3 consists of 12 residues. V was cut by 7 bases and J by 6 bases, with 15 bases left in between. Germline CDR1 is SQVTM and CDR2 is ANQGSEA. This CDR3 reads CSAVEGVAEAFF. The CDR3 DNA reads as TGCAGCGCCGTGGAGGGAGTGGCTGAAGCTTTCTTT.

The chain carries TRBV7-9 and TRBJ2-5; 10 bases are a match to TRBD2. This CDR3 is built from 17 residues. Per germline, CDR1 SEHNR and CDR2 FQNEAQ (reference sequence). Trimming cost V 5 bases and J 0 bases; bases outside gene matches: 9. The CDR3, as DNA: TGTGCCAGCAGCACGGGACTAGCGACGCCGTACCAAGAGACCCAGTACTTC. It is translated as CASSTGLATPYQETQYF.

This clone occurred once. The gene calls are TRBV30 and TRBJ1-6; TRBD1 matches at 7 bases. Germline V gives CDR1 GTSNPN, CDR2 SVGIG (reference sequence). The CDR3 loop spans 13 amino acids. With V trimmed by 7 bases and J by 7 bases, 7 bases remained unmatched. DNA of the CDR3: TGTGCCTTAAAGGGGGCAGCAAATTCACCCCTCCACTTT. Protein product: CALKGAANSPLHF.

This chain links TRBV11-2 with TRBJ2-1; 8 positions match TRBD1. V shed 5 bases, J shed 6 bases, and the junction held 6 bases outside the gene matches. This CDR3 region has 14 residues. Per germline, CDR1 SGHAT and CDR2 FQNNGV. CDR3 amino acids: CASSRTGLGNEQFF. The CDR3 region has the DNA TGTGCCAGCAGCCGGACAGGGCTTGGCAATGAGCAGTTCTTC.

The V and J genes are TRBV11-2 and TRBJ2-1, with 8 bases aligning to TRBD1. Germline V CDR1 and CDR2: SGHAT, FQNNGV. The ends lost 5 bases at V and 7 bases at J; junction bases unmatched: 10. The length of the CDR3 is 15 residues. CDR3 amino acids: CASSRDRGGPNEQFF. The CDR3 nucleotides are TGTGCCAGCAGCCGCGACAGGGGCGGACCTAATGAGCAGTTCTTC.

V and J are TRBV10-2 and TRBJ1-1; D is perhaps TRBD1 (5 bases). The V gene's germline CDR1 is WSHSY and CDR2 SAAADI. There are 15 residues in the CDR3. Deletions cut 3 bases from V and 0 bases from J, with 11 bases between. CDR3 sequence: CASSDAGPMNTEAFF. CDR3 sequence (DNA): TGCGCCAGCAGTGACGCGGGGCCTATGAACACTGAAGCTTTCTTT.

The chain links TRBV15 to TRBJ2-7; no firm D call. Per the germline V gene, CDR1 is LNHNV and CDR2 is YYDKDF (reference sequence). This CDR3 comprises 12 residues. V gave up 0 bases and J gave up 5 bases, with 5 bases separating them. The DNA for the CDR3 is TGTGCCACCAGCAGAGATACTCACGAGCAGTACTTC. It yields the protein CATSRDTHEQYF.

The V and J genes are TRBV5-1 and TRBJ1-6; 9 bases are shared with TRBD1. Per germline, CDR1 SGHRS and CDR2 YFSETQ. V was clipped by 0 bases and J by 5 bases; unmatched bases: 6. The CDR3 extends over 17 amino acids. The CDR3 sequence is CASSLGDREKHNSPLHF. DNA for the CDR3: TGCGCCAGCAGCTTGGGGGACAGGGAGAAGCATAATTCACCCCTCCACTTT.

The chain joins TRBV10-3 to TRBJ2-1; 13 bases are a match to TRBD2. The trim removed 4 bases at V and 3 bases at J, leaving 9 bases unmatched. Looked up from germline, CDR1 is ENHRY and CDR2 is SYGVKD. This CDR3 has 18 residues. The CDR3 loop reads CAISVLAGGHVSYNEQFF. In DNA form, the CDR3 reads TGTGCCATCAGTGTACTAGCGGGGGGGCACGTCAGCTACAATGAGCAGTTCTTC.

This clone turned up a few times. This sequence joins TRBV27 and TRBJ1-2, with TRBD1 as a possible D gene (5 bases). The V end lost 6 bases, the J end lost 1 base, and 15 bases lay between the germline ends. The germline V gene has CDR1 MNHEY and CDR2 SMNVEV (reference sequence). The CDR3 length is 15 residues. CDR3 sequence reads: CASRRKTARNYGYTF. In DNA, the CDR3 is TGTGCCAGCAGACGTAAGACAGCCCGTAACTATGGCTACACCTTC.

This CDR3 is CASSLKRTNTGELFF. The DNA of the CDR3 is TGTGCCAGCAGTCTAAAGCGGACGAACACCGGGGAGCTGTTTTTT. V is TRBV2 and J is TRBJ2-2; tentatively, D is TRBD2 (5 bases). V gave up 5 bases and J gave up 0 bases, with 10 bases separating them. Germline V lookup: CDR1 SNHLY, CDR2 FYNNEI. The length of the CDR3 is 15 residues. Full variable domain (remainder filled in from reference TRBV2 and TRBJ2-2): EPEVTQTPSHQVTQMGQEVILRCVPISNHLYFYWYRQILGQKVEFLVSFYNNEISEKSEIFDDQFSVERPDGSNFTLKIRSTKLEDSAMYFCASSLKRTNTGELFFGEGSRLTVL.

A few counts support this clone. The chain couples TRBV30 to TRBJ1-5; unclear D gene. Trimming removed 0 bases at V and 4 bases at J, with 7 bases between. The CDR3 covers 13 residues. The germline V gene has CDR1 GTSNPN and CDR2 SVGIG (reference sequence). The CDR3 protein is CAWSVRENQPQHF. CDR3 DNA sequence: TGTGCCTGGAGTGTGAGGGAGAATCAGCCCCAGCATTTT. The full variable domain, completed using reference TRBV30 and TRBJ1-5, is SQTIHQWPATLVQPVGSPLSLECTVEGTSNPNLYWYRQAAGRGLQLLFYSVGIGQISSEVPQNLSASRPQDRQFILSSKKLLLSDSGFYLCAWSVRENQPQHFGDGTRLSIL.

The gene calls are TRBV6-6 and TRBJ2-7; 11 nucleotides align to TRBD2. The CDR3 sequence is 15 residues long. CDR1 is MNHNY, CDR2 SVGAGI, per germline (reference sequence). V gave up 6 bases and J gave up 3 bases; unmatched junction bases: 7. The CDR3 reads CASRKIAGGSYEQYF. The CDR3 DNA reads as TGTGCCAGCAGAAAAATAGCGGGGGGGAGCTACGAGCAGTACTTC.